This entry lists 7 T cell receptor beta chains sequenced from one sample in a study of T cell changes during pregnancy in multiple sclerosis. Method: immunoSEQ multiplex PCR; TCRdb's copy keeps in-frame clones and lacks some. The sample contains approximately 50,000 clones, just over 90% of which appear only once. The sample consisted of peripheral blood, taken in the second trimester of pregnancy. Receptors were obtained from a female donor with multiple sclerosis, enrolled in a pregnancy study.

The V gene is TRBV5-1, the J gene TRBJ2-4, with D tentatively TRBD2 (6 bases). Germline CDR1 SGHRS, CDR2 YFSETQ. The CDR3 is 14 amino acids. Deletions cut 0 bases from V and 6 bases from J, with 10 bases between. The CDR3 loop reads CASSLDVGGNIQYF. DNA for the CDR3: TGCGCCAGCAGCTTGGATGTGGGGGGAAACATTCAGTACTTC.

This CDR3 reads CASSLLSSSYNEQFF. CDR3 sequence (DNA): TGTGCCAGCAGCCTTCTTTCGAGCTCCTACAATGAGCAGTTCTTC. This rearrangement joins TRBV9 to TRBJ2-1; D is uncertain. Germline CDR1 is SGDLS and CDR2 is YYNGEE. Trimming cost V 4 bases and J 0 bases, with 11 bases left between them. The CDR3 is 15 amino acids.

For the CDR3, the DNA is TGTGCCACCAGCAGAGAGGGAGGGGGCTCCTACGAGCAGTACTTC. Protein product: CATSREGGGSYEQYF. The chain employs TRBV15 and TRBJ2-7; D is possibly TRBD2 (7 bases). V was pared by 0 bases and J by 0 bases, with 9 bases between. The CDR3 is 15 residues long. Germline V gives CDR1 LNHNV, CDR2 YYDKDF (reference sequence).

J is TRBJ1-1 and V is TRBV6-1; a possible D gene is TRBD1 (6 bases). The germline V gene encodes CDR1 MNHNS and CDR2 SASEGT. With 2 bases removed from V and 5 bases from J, the gap between germline ends came to 15 bases. This CDR3 contains 15 residues. The CDR3 DNA reads as TGTGCCAGCAGTGAACGGCTGGCAGGGGATACTGAAGCTTTCTTT. Its translation is CASSERLAGDTEAFF.

The count of this clone is one. The chain links TRBV18 to TRBJ2-3; no clear D. This CDR3 region has 14 residues. Germline V gene sequence: CDR1 KGHSH, CDR2 LQKENI. The V end lost 0 bases, the J end lost 3 bases, and 7 bases lay between the germline ends. CDR3: CASSPPLGTDTQYF. In DNA form, the CDR3 reads TGTGCCAGCTCACCACCCCTAGGAACAGATACGCAGTATTTT.

This clone was seen only once. The rearrangement joins TRBV4-1 to TRBJ1-2; possibly TRBD1 for D (5 bases). The CDR3 totals 16 residues. Germline-derived CDR1 and CDR2 are MGHRA and YSYEKL. V lost 0 bases and J lost 3, with 14 bases in between. CDR3 in amino acids: CASSQDPGGAHYGYTF. For the CDR3, the DNA is TGCGCCAGCAGCCAAGATCCTGGAGGGGCTCACTATGGCTACACCTTC.

CDR3 amino acids: CASSSTGIGEQFF. The CDR3 DNA is TGTGCCAGCAGCTCTACAGGGATCGGTGAGCAGTTCTTC. The V call is TRBV7-4, the J call TRBJ2-1; possibly TRBD1 for D (6 bases). CDR3 length: 13 amino acids. Germline V gives CDR1 SGHVT, CDR2 SQSDAQ. Deletions cut 4 bases from V and 9 bases from J, with 13 bases between.